The source of this T cell receptor (beta chain) is a study of blood T cells in healthy people across ages. The overall study: Per two T cells, template switching captured roughly one barcoded beta molecule.

This clonotype was detected once. Germline loops: CDR1 SGHTA, CDR2 FQGNSA. The CDR3 length is 17 residues. The ends lost 0 bases at V and 2 bases at J; junction bases unmatched: 5. Researchers collected 7.5 to 10 milliliters of peripheral blood from every single donor. Isolation yielded PBMCs, at least 6.5 million per sample, in every case. Through a sample-barcoded 5' primer and a J-beta primer mix, a second PCR was run for roughly 6 to 11 cycles. TCRdb independently ran MiXCR on the 5' RACE reads; one entry per CDR3 protein. The sample lists roughly 1,300,000 distinct CDR3 sequences, around 55% seen once, with 6.5% to 8.5% in the top ten.

The chain employs TRBV7-2 and TRBJ2-4; 9 nucleotides align to TRBD2. Sequencing was performed on blood. The source of this sequence is a man between 18 and 35 years old in good health. CDR3: CASSLALAGVTKNIQYF. DNA of the CDR3: TGTGCCAGCAGCTTAGCTTTAGCGGGGGTCACCAAAAACATTCAGTACTTC.